Below are 16 T cell receptor beta chains sequenced from a single sample in a study of long-term antiretroviral therapy in people with HIV. The immunoSEQ assay was v3.0, run at survey level. Assay: immunoSEQ multiplex PCR; the TCRdb copy retains only in-frame clones and omits some. The sample lists tens of thousands of clones, more than 65% seen once, with approximately 5.1% in the top ten. The material sequenced was unsorted PBMCs, taken 1.1 years before starting antiretroviral therapy. These receptors came from a woman in her twenties or thirties with HIV.

This clone has more than one count but fewer than ten. CDR3 in DNA: TGTGCCAGCAGCGTCAGCAGGGGAAACTATGGCTACACCTTC. Amino acid sequence: CASSVSRGNYGYTF. The chain joins TRBV9 to TRBJ1-2, with D possibly matching TRBD1 (6 bases). CDR1 SGDLS and CDR2 YYNGEE come from the germline V gene. The V end was cut by 2 bases, the J end by 2 bases, with 10 bases between. This CDR3 is 14 amino acids long. Full variable domain (missing parts from reference TRBV9 and TRBJ1-2): DSGVTQTPKHLITATGQRVTLRCSPRSGDLSVYWYQQSLDQGLQFLIQYYNGEERAKGNILERFSAQQFPDLHSELNLSSLELGDSALYFCASSVSRGNYGYTFGSGTRLTVV.

The chain joins TRBV5-6 to TRBJ2-3, with TRBD2 identical over 10 bases. The germline gives CDR1 SGHDT, CDR2 YYEEEE. V lost 2 bases and J lost 6; bases outside the gene matches: 9. The CDR3 has 16 amino acids. DNA for the CDR3: TGTGCCAGCAGCTTCAGGACTAGCGGACCTGTGGATACGCAGTATTTT. This codes for CASSFRTSGPVDTQYF.

The chain is built from TRBV6-5 and TRBJ1-5, with D possibly being TRBD1 (6 bases). Germline V CDR1 and CDR2: MNHEY, SVGAGI. Between the trimmed V and J ends, which lost 0 bases and 6 bases, there was a span of 9 bases. The CDR3 length is 14 residues. The CDR3 nucleotides are TGTGCCAGCAGTTACTCGGCAGGGGTTCAGCCCCAGCATTTT. Its protein product is CASSYSAGVQPQHF.

The chain uses TRBV7-3 and TRBJ1-5; the D is unclear. This CDR3 has 13 residues. V was clipped by 5 bases and J by 4 bases, with 9 bases between them. Per germline, CDR1 SGHTA and CDR2 FQGTGA. The CDR3 loop is CASSPSSNQPQHF. In DNA, the CDR3 is TGTGCCAGCAGCCCCTCGTCGAATCAGCCCCAGCATTTT.

The rearrangement links TRBV6-1 to TRBJ2-7; 7 bases align to TRBD1. CDR1 is MNHNS, CDR2 SASEGT, per germline. Trimming cost V 5 bases and J 5 bases; bases outside gene matches: 12. This CDR3 is 15 amino acids long. The CDR3 loop reads CASSIQGVLGNEQYV. The CDR3 DNA sequence: TGTGCCAGCAGTATCCAGGGGGTACTCGGGAACGAGCAGTACGTC.

This clone was seen once. The genes are TRBV10-3 and TRBJ2-4; D is possibly TRBD2 (6 bases). CDR1 and CDR2 from the germline V gene are ENHRY and SYGVKD. Trimming removed 2 bases from V and 2 bases from J, with 13 bases in between. The CDR3 has 16 amino acids. The CDR3 reads CAISEEGRRPKNIQYF. CDR3 nucleotide sequence: TGTGCCATCAGTGAGGAGGGGAGGAGGCCCAAAAACATTCAGTACTTC.

The chain couples TRBV4-2 to TRBJ1-3; a possible D gene is TRBD1 (6 bases). V was pared by 4 bases and J by 4 bases, with 14 bases between. CDR3 length: 15 amino acids. Germline V gene data show CDR1 as LGHNA and CDR2 as YNFKEQ. In DNA, the CDR3 is TGTGCCAGCAGCCTTCCCCCGGACAGCGGAAACACCATATATTTT. The encoded protein is CASSLPPDSGNTIYF.

The chain is built from TRBV27 and TRBJ2-5; 9 positions agree with TRBD2. Losses at the gene ends were 5 bases for V and 4 bases for J; bases not matched to a gene: 8. Germline-derived CDR1 and CDR2 are MNHEY and SMNVEV (reference sequence). This CDR3 is 15 amino acids long. CDR3 in DNA: TGTGCCAGCAGTCCATGGACTAGCGCGACAGAGACCCAGTACTTC. Translating gives CASSPWTSATETQYF.

The chain uses TRBV7-8 and TRBJ2-7; the D gene is possibly TRBD1 (6 bases). The V gene lost 6 bases and the J gene lost 5 bases, with 20 bases spanning the gap. This CDR3 has 15 residues. The germline V gene has CDR1 SGHVS and CDR2 FQNEAQ. This CDR3 reads CASSFGQPGRDEQYF. In nucleotides, the CDR3 is TGTGCCAGCAGTTTCGGACAGCCAGGTCGGGACGAGCAGTACTTC.

This sequence joins TRBV13 and TRBJ1-1; D remains unclear. Trimming took 7 bases from V and 1 from J, leaving 19 bases between them. The length of the CDR3 is 16 residues. Germline CDR1 reads PRHDT; CDR2 reads FYEKMQ (reference sequence). CDR3 DNA: TGTGCCAGCACCTCCCCCCCGCCTGGGAAGAACACTGAAGCTTTCTTT. Its protein product is CASTSPPPGKNTEAFF. Complete variable domain (other parts from reference TRBV13 and TRBJ1-1): AAGVIQSPRHLIKEKRETATLKCYPIPRHDTVYWYQQGPGQDPQFLISFYEKMQSDKGSIPDRFSAQQFSDYHSELNMSSLELGDSALYFCASTSPPPGKNTEAFFGQGTRLTVV.

In this sample, this clone turned up a few times. The rearrangement uses TRBV6-1 and TRBJ2-7; a possible D gene is TRBD1 (6 bases). V lost 6 bases and J lost 5, with 14 bases in between. CDR1 and CDR2 (germline): MNHNS, SASEGT. This CDR3 spans 13 amino acids. For the CDR3, the DNA is TGTGCCAGCAGGCCGACTTGGACAGACGAGCAGTACGTC. Translated, it gives CASRPTWTDEQYV.

This clone has a handful of counts. The chain employs TRBV15 and TRBJ2-1; D ambiguous. With 0 bases removed from V and 6 bases from J, the gap between germline ends came to 9 bases. CDR1 is LNHNV and CDR2 is YYDKDF in the germline V gene (reference sequence). This CDR3 region has 14 residues. CDR3 region: CATSRDSGSNEQFF. The CDR3 DNA follows: TGTGCCACCAGCAGAGATTCAGGTTCCAATGAGCAGTTCTTC.

The chain uses TRBV6-4 and TRBJ1-4, with TRBD1 as a possible D gene (5 bases). From germline, CDR1 is MRHNA and CDR2 SNTAGT. This CDR3 is 17 amino acids long. Trimming left V 8 bases short and J 1 base short, with 20 bases between. The CDR3 DNA sequence: TGTGCCAGCCCGCAGGGCCCTCGGGGTATAACTAATGAAAAACTGTTTTTT. Its translation: CASPQGPRGITNEKLFF.

This clone was detected a few times. The V and J genes are TRBV30 and TRBJ1-6, with D possibly TRBD1 on 6 matching bases. Trimming took off 1 base at V and 6 bases at J, with 10 bases between the two ends. Germline V gives CDR1 GTSNPN, CDR2 SVGIG (reference sequence). The CDR3 runs 14 residues. The CDR3, as DNA: TGTGCCTGGAGTGCAACGGACAGTAATTCACCCCTCCACTTT. It codes for CAWSATDSNSPLHF. Full variable domain (remainder filled in from reference TRBV30 and TRBJ1-6): SQTIHQWPATLVQPVGSPLSLECTVEGTSNPNLYWYRQAAGRGLQLLFYSVGIGQISSEVPQNLSASRPQDRQFILSSKKLLLSDSGFYLCAWSATDSNSPLHFGNGTRLTVT.

V gene TRBV2 combines with J gene TRBJ2-2; 8 bases fit TRBD1. The CDR3 runs 17 residues. Germline assignment: CDR1 SNHLY and CDR2 FYNNEI. The V and J ends lost 4 bases and 1 base, in that order; junction bases with no gene match: 8. CDR3 bases: TGTGCCAGCAGTGGTGGACAGGGTCTATGGAACACCGGGGAGCTGTTTTTT. It is translated as CASSGGQGLWNTGELFF.

The chain uses TRBV19 and TRBJ2-7, with D maybe TRBD1 (6 bases). There are 14 residues in the CDR3. Trimming pared 8 bases from V and 3 bases from J, leaving 17 bases between. Germline CDR1 and CDR2: LNHDA and SQIVND (reference sequence). CDR3 loop: CASLPPGTLYEQYF. DNA for the CDR3: TGTGCCAGTCTTCCCCCCGGGACACTCTACGAGCAGTACTTC.